The clone carrying this T cell receptor (beta chain) was detected many times. Its matching antigen is unknown. Ophthalmopathy was moderately-to-severely active, CAS at least 3, NOSPECS at least 4, lasting under 3 months. Diagnoses were established from clinical symptoms, serum thyroxine, TRAb, thyroid ultrasound and orbital computed tomography. This record belongs to a study of Graves' ophthalmopathy and Graves' hyperthyroidism. CDR3 regions of TCR beta were amplified from RNA transcripts. The authors performed first-round RT-PCR with HTBI primers and then a second-round multiplex PCR. TCRdb ran MiXCR on the multiplex PCR reads and lists one entry per CDR3 protein. Of 200,000 to 300,000 distinct CDR3 sequences in the sample, around 42% were seen once. V lost 2 bases and J lost 5, with 0 bases in between. Looked up from germline, CDR1 is MGHDK and CDR2 is SYGVNS. The CDR3 loop spans 10 amino acids. General observations from the study: Between ophthalmopathy and stable hyperthyroidism, a 13-signature model drew a separation with around 86% sensitivity and around 80% specificity. The majority of expanded thyroid clonotypes above 0.001 frequency also occurred in blood.

The rearrangement links TRBV25-1 to TRBJ2-5; D is uncertain. The source material was peripheral blood. The TCR originated in an adult man with Graves' ophthalmopathy. The CDR3 reads CASSEETQYF. CDR3 bases: TGTGCCAGCAGTGAAGAGACCCAGTACTTC.